The 16 T cell receptor beta chains below come from one sample, sequenced in a study of STAT5B mutations in CD4+ large granular lymphocyte leukemia. Libraries were prepared by immunoSEQ multiplex PCR; TCRdb keeps only in-frame clonotypes and omits some of them. The sample holds roughly 30,000 clones, nearly 90% seen once. Specimen: CD4+ T cells from blood buffy coats. These receptors all come from a human donor in good health.

This chain connects TRBV20-1 to TRBJ1-6; no clear D gene. The germline V gene has CDR1 DFQATT and CDR2 SNEGSKA (reference sequence). The CDR3 sequence is 9 residues long. CDR3: CRGNSPLHF. The CDR3 bases are TGCAGGGGTAATTCACCCCTCCACTTT.

This chain links TRBV27 with TRBJ2-7; tentative D call: TRBD2 (6 bases). The CDR3 totals 12 residues. Trimming shortened V by 11 bases and J by 5 bases, and 16 bases separated the two germline ends. Germline V gene sequence: CDR1 MNHEY, CDR2 SMNVEV (reference sequence). The CDR3 here is CAARLGLHEQYF. Here the CDR3 DNA reads TGTGCCGCCAGATTGGGACTGCACGAGCAGTACTTC.

This clone has only a few counts. This sequence joins TRBV7-8 and TRBJ2-7, with D perhaps TRBD1 (5 bases). CDR3 length: 14 residues. V lost 4 bases, J lost 1 base, and 11 bases lay in between. Germline lookup yields CDR1 SGHVS and CDR2 FQNEAQ. The CDR3 DNA reads as TGTGCCAGCAGCTCCGCAAGGGGATCCTACGAGCAGTACTTC. Protein sequence: CASSSARGSYEQYF.

This clone was observed once. V gene TRBV29-1 combines with J gene TRBJ2-1; weak D call: TRBD2 (5 bases). Germline assignment: CDR1 SQVTM and CDR2 ANQGSEA. This CDR3 spans 14 amino acids. Trimming pared 4 bases from V and 4 bases from J, leaving 14 bases between. The CDR3 DNA follows: TGCAGCGTTGGATGGGAGATCGGGTACAATGAGCAGTTCTTC. Its translation is CSVGWEIGYNEQFF.

V and J are TRBV6-6 and TRBJ1-2; 7 nucleotides match TRBD1. The V gene's germline CDR1 is MNHNY and CDR2 SVGAGI (reference sequence). The CDR3 has 15 amino acids. With V trimmed by 6 bases and J by 7 bases, 14 bases remained unmatched. This CDR3 reads CASSRQTGFGSGYTF. In DNA, the CDR3 is TGTGCCAGCAGCCGGCAGACAGGGTTCGGTTCTGGCTACACCTTC.

CDR3 protein: CASSLGQGTSYEQYF. As DNA, the CDR3 is TGTGCCAGCAGCCTTGGACAGGGTACCTCCTACGAGCAGTACTTC. The chain couples TRBV5-5 to TRBJ2-7; 8 positions agree with TRBD1. Trimming cost V 4 bases and J 0 bases; bases outside gene matches: 6. The CDR3 is 15 amino acids. The germline V gene has CDR1 SGHKS and CDR2 YYEKEE (reference sequence).

V gene TRBV11-2 combines with J gene TRBJ2-3; possibly TRBD1 for D (6 bases). The CDR3 is 16 residues long. CDR1 is SGHAT and CDR2 is FQNNGV in the germline V gene. V was shortened by 6 bases and J by 3 bases, with 19 bases between the two germline ends. In DNA, the CDR3 is TGTGCCAGCAGTTCCCTGGGCAGGGGTTATACAGATACGCAGTATTTT. Its protein is CASSSLGRGYTDTQYF.

The chain joins TRBV28 to TRBJ2-7; D possibly corresponds to TRBD1 (6 bases). V was cut by 6 bases and J by 4 bases, with 10 bases left in between. The CDR3 covers 12 residues. Germline V CDR1 and CDR2: MDHEN, SYDVKM. CDR3 nucleotides: TGTGCCAGCAGCCAAGGGGGATACGAGCAGTACTTC. It yields the protein CASSQGGYEQYF.

This chain joins TRBV29-1 and TRBJ1-2, with D possibly matching TRBD1 (5 bases). Germline V gives CDR1 SQVTM, CDR2 ANQGSEA. The CDR3 consists of 12 residues. V gave up 7 bases and J gave up 5 bases, with 14 bases separating them. CDR3 bases: TGCAGCGCCTTCGGGACCGAGTATGGCTACACCTTC. Its translation is CSAFGTEYGYTF.

The chain uses TRBV2 and TRBJ1-4; TRBD1 matches 9 bases. CDR1 SNHLY and CDR2 FYNNEI come from the germline V gene. This CDR3 has 15 amino acids. Unmatched junction bases numbered 10, after V lost 4 bases and J lost 10 bases. This CDR3 is CASSGTGTGFAKLFF. The CDR3 DNA reads as TGTGCCAGCAGTGGGACGGGGACAGGGTTTGCAAAACTGTTTTTT.

This chain joins TRBV7-2 and TRBJ2-2; 7 bases fit TRBD2. With 2 bases clipped from V and 7 bases from J, the junction kept 7 bases outside the gene matches. CDR3 length equals 15 residues. The germline gives CDR1 SGHTA, CDR2 FQGNSA. As DNA, the CDR3 is TGTGCCAGCAGCTTACGGGGGGTGGGAAACGGGGAGCTGTTTTTT. Protein product: CASSLRGVGNGELFF.

The gene calls are TRBV7-2 and TRBJ2-3; D is possibly TRBD2 (5 bases). Germline-derived CDR1 and CDR2 are SGHTA and FQGNSA. V was pared by 5 bases and J by 1 base, with 7 bases between. The CDR3 consists of 13 residues. The CDR3 reads CASSIGGTDTQYF. CDR3 DNA sequence: TGTGCCAGCAGCATCGGGGGCACAGATACGCAGTATTTT.

V gene TRBV19 combines with J gene TRBJ1-1, with D tentatively TRBD1 (5 bases). Per germline, CDR1 LNHDA and CDR2 SQIVND (reference sequence). Trimming cost V 6 bases and J 0 bases, with 17 bases left between them. The CDR3 loop spans 16 amino acids. The CDR3 loop is CASSTSGTLVNTEAFF. CDR3 coding DNA: TGTGCCAGTAGCACCTCCGGGACGCTTGTGAACACTGAAGCTTTCTTT.

V is TRBV7-8 and J is TRBJ2-5; maybe TRBD2 (5 bases). The CDR3 loop spans 13 amino acids. Between the trimmed V and J ends, which lost 6 bases and 5 bases, there was a span of 13 bases. The V gene's germline CDR1 is SGHVS and CDR2 FQNEAQ. CDR3 sequence: CASRAGEMETQYF. CDR3 DNA: TGTGCCAGCAGAGCCGGGGAGATGGAGACCCAGTACTTC.

The genes are TRBV4-3 and TRBJ1-6; D is undetermined. There are 15 residues in the CDR3. Germline lookup yields CDR1 LGHNA and CDR2 YSLEER. With 0 bases removed from V and 4 bases from J, the gap between germline ends came to 7 bases. The CDR3 protein is CASSQEHSYNSPLHF. DNA of the CDR3: TGCGCCAGCAGCCAAGAACACAGTTATAATTCACCCCTCCACTTT.

The gene calls are TRBV5-1 and TRBJ2-1, with 7 nucleotides matching TRBD1. Germline lookup yields CDR1 SGHRS and CDR2 YFSETQ. Trimming cost V 0 bases and J 0 bases; bases outside gene matches: 3. CDR3 length: 16 residues. CDR3 region: CASSLATGVSYNEQFF. The CDR3 DNA follows: TGCGCCAGCAGCTTGGCCACAGGGGTCTCCTACAATGAGCAGTTCTTC.